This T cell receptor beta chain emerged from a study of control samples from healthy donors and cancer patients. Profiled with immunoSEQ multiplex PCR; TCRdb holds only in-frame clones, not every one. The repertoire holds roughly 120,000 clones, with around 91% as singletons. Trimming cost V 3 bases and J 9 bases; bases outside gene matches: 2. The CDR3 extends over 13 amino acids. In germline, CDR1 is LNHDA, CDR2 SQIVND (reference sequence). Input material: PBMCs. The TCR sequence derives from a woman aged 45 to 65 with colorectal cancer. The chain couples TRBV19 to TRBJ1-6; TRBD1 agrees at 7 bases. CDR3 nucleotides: TGTGCCAGTAGTATCCAGGGGGGTTCACCCCTCCACTTT. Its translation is CASSIQGGSPLHF.